These 8 T cell receptor beta chains came from one sample sequenced in a study of T-cell reconstitution after alpha-beta-depleted transplantation in children. The TCRbeta library incorporated unique molecular identifiers. TCRdb reprocessed the PCR reads with MiXCR, giving one entry per CDR3 protein. The data contain over 90,000 distinct CDR3 sequences, roughly 6% of them singletons. The starting material was PBMCs, mostly from graft donor cells, obtained 60 days after TCRalphabeta/CD19-depleted stem cell transplant. The receptors derive from a female patient aged 2-9 years who had a stem cell transplant for Fanconi anemia, so the T cells may come from the graft donor.

This clonotype came up a few times. This CDR3 is CASSQGAGPRTDTQYF. CDR3 sequence (DNA): TGTGCCAGCAGTCAAGGGGCGGGGCCCCGCACAGATACGCAGTATTTT. The chain carries TRBV6-1 and TRBJ2-3; TRBD2 is a possible D gene (6 bases). V shed 5 bases and J shed 1 base, with 16 bases lying between them. Germline V gives CDR1 MNHNS, CDR2 SASEGT. The CDR3 totals 16 residues.

Of note for this clonotype: This may arise from a read error, as a much more abundant clone is one base away. J is TRBJ1-5 and V is TRBV12-3 or TRBV12-4; D is undetermined. The CDR3 is made up of 12 amino acids. Trimming removed 1 base from V and 5 bases from J, with 3 bases in between. CDR3 loop: CASSLGHQPQHF. The DNA of the CDR3 is TGTGCCAGCAGTTTAGGGCATCAGCCCCAGCATTTT.

This clonotype was seen repeatedly, ten times or more. The chain employs TRBV7-8 and TRBJ2-2; no clear D. Trimming removed 3 bases from V and 2 bases from J, with 19 bases in between. Germline V gene lookup returns CDR1 SGHVS and CDR2 FQNEAQ. The CDR3 is 18 amino acids. CDR3 residues: CASSFRPQMGVNTGELFF. The CDR3 region has the DNA TGTGCCAGCAGCTTTCGACCCCAGATGGGTGTCAACACCGGGGAGCTGTTTTTT. Based on the CDR3 plus reference TRBV7-8 and TRBJ2-2, the full variable domain is GAGVSQSPRYKVAKRGQDVALRCDPISGHVSLFWYQQALGQGPEFLTYFQNEAQLDKSGLPSDRFFAERPEGSVSTLKIQRTQQEDSAVYLCASSFRPQMGVNTGELFFGEGSRLTVL.

The chain combines TRBV7-2 with TRBJ2-1, with D possibly matching TRBD2 (5 bases). Per the germline V gene, CDR1 is SGHTA and CDR2 is FQGNSA. The CDR3 is made up of 16 amino acids. V gave up 0 bases and J gave up 1 base, with 10 bases separating them. The CDR3 protein is CASSLAADSSYNEQFF. CDR3 nucleotides: TGTGCCAGCAGCTTAGCGGCGGACTCATCCTACAATGAGCAGTTCTTC.

This clonotype has only one observation. Being one base from a much bigger clone, this may be a read error. V usage is TRBV7-8 and J usage is TRBJ2-3; 10 bases are shared with TRBD2. This CDR3 is 16 amino acids long. Germline V CDR1 and CDR2: SGHVS, FQNEAQ. The CDR3 region has the DNA TGTGCCAGCAGCCCGCGGACTAGCGGTTTCACAGGTACGCAGTATTTT. Translating it yields CASSPRTSGFTGTQYF.

This clonotype was counted only a few times. V gene TRBV12-3 or TRBV12-4 combines with J gene TRBJ2-7, with TRBD1 identical over 9 bases. CDR3 length: 14 residues. The V and J ends lost 6 bases and 2 bases, in that order; junction bases with no gene match: 5. CDR3 residues: CASSQGTGTYEQYF. CDR3 nucleotides: TGTGCCAGCAGCCAGGGGACAGGGACCTACGAGCAGTACTTC.

This clonotype showed up many times. The rearrangement uses TRBV5-1 and TRBJ2-5; D ambiguous. Germline assignment: CDR1 SGHRS and CDR2 YFSETQ. There are 15 residues in the CDR3. The V and J ends lost 4 bases and 2 bases respectively, with 15 bases between them. CDR3 protein: CASSQVVAGQETQYF. CDR3 DNA: TGCGCCAGCAGCCAGGTCGTAGCCGGGCAAGAGACCCAGTACTTC.

This clonotype was seen at least ten times. The V gene is TRBV7-8, the J gene TRBJ1-4; 9 bases map to TRBD1. This CDR3 has 14 amino acids. Per the germline V gene, CDR1 is SGHVS and CDR2 is FQNEAQ. Trimming removed 5 bases from V and 7 bases from J; junction bases left unmatched: 5. Written as DNA, the CDR3 is TGTGCCAGCAGCATTACAGGGGGCGGTGAAAAACTGTTTTTT. This translates into CASSITGGGEKLFF.